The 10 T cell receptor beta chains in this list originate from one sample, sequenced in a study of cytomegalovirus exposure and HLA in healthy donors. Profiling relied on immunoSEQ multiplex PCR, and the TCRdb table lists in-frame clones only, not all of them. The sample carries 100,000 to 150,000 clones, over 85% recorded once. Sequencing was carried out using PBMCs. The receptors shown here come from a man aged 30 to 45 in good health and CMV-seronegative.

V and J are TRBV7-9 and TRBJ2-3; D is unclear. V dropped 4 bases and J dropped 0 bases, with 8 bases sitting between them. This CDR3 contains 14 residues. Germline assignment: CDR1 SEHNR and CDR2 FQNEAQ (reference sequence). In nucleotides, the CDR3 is TGTGCCAGCAGCTCGGAGATTAGCACAGATACGCAGTATTTT. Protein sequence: CASSSEISTDTQYF.

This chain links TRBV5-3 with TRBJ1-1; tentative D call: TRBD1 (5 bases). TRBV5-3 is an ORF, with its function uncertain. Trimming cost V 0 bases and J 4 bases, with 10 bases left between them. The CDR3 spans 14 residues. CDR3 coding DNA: TGTGCCAGAAGCTTGGAGGAAAGGGGCACTGAAGCTTTCTTT. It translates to CARSLEERGTEAFF.

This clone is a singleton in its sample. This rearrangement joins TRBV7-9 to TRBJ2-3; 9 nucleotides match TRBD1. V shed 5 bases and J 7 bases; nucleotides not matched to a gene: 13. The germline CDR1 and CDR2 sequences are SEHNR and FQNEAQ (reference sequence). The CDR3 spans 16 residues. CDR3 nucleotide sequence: TGTGCCAGCAGCCTCACTGGGGGACAGGGTTTCTATACGCAGTATTTT. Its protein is CASSLTGGQGFYTQYF.

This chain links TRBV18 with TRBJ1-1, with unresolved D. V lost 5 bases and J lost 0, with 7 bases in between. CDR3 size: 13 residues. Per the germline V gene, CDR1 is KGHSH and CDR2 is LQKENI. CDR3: CASSTSVNTEAFF. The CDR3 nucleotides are TGTGCCAGCTCAACGTCGGTGAACACTGAAGCTTTCTTT.

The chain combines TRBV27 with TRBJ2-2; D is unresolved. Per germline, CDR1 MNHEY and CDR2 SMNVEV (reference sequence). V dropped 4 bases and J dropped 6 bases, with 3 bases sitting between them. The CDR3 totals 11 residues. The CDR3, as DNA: TGTGCCAGCAGTTCGTCCGGGGAGCTGTTTTTT. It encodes CASSSSGELFF.

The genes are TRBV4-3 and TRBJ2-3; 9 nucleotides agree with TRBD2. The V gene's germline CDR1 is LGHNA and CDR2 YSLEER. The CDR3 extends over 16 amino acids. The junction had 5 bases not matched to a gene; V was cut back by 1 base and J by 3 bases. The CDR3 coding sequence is TGCGCCAGCAGCCAAGCCTTAGCGGGGGTGACAGATACGCAGTATTTT. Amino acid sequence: CASSQALAGVTDTQYF.

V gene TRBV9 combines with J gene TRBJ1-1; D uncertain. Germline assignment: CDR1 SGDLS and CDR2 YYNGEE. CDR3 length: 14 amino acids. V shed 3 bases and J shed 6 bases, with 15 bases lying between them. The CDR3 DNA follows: TGTGCCAGCAGCGAAGAAGGAGTGAGGGCTGAAGCTTTCTTT. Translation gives CASSEEGVRAEAFF.

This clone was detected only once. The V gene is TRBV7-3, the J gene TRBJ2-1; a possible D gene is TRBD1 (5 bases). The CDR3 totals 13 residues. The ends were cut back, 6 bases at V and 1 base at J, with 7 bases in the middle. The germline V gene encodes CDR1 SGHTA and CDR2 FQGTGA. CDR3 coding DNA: TGTGCCAGCAGTACAGGTTCCTACAATGAGCAGTTCTTC. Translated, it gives CASSTGSYNEQFF.

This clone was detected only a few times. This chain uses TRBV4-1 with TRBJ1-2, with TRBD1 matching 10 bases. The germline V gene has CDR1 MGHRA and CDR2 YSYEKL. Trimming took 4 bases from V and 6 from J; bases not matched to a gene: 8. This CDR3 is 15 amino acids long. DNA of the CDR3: TGCGCCAGCAGCCCCGGGGACAGGGGAATACATGGCTACACCTTC. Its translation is CASSPGDRGIHGYTF.

For the CDR3, the DNA is TGCAGTGCTAGTATCTCCTACGAGCAGTACTTC. Its protein is CSASISYEQYF. The V and J genes are TRBV20-1 and TRBJ2-7; no clear D gene. The length of the CDR3 is 11 residues. Trimming cost V 3 bases and J 0 bases, with 3 bases left between them. Germline-derived CDR1 and CDR2 are DFQATT and SNEGSKA (reference sequence).